The 17 T cell receptor beta chains presented below share a single source sample, sequenced in a study of CD8+ T cells in alopecia areata. Sequencing used cDNA as its template, made by extracting RNA and reverse transcribing it. Data came from immunoSEQ multiplex PCR; TCRdb stores just in-frame clones and leaves some out. Seen here are about 200,000 clones, around 62% observed once, and the top ten hold 0.45%. The input for sequencing was CD4+ T cells sorted from blood, taken at week 0. These receptors originate from a human donor with alopecia areata.

This chain connects TRBV27 to TRBJ1-2; a possible D gene is TRBD1 (5 bases). This CDR3 spans 15 amino acids. V lost 5 bases and J lost 8, with 21 bases in between. CDR1 MNHEY and CDR2 SMNVEV come from the germline V gene (reference sequence). CDR3 nucleotide sequence: TGTGCCAGCAGTGCTCCGGGACGGAGTCTCCGGGGCTACACCTTC. Its protein product is CASSAPGRSLRGYTF.

The V call is TRBV30, the J call TRBJ1-4; D ambiguous. Germline values: CDR1 GTSNPN, CDR2 SVGIG (reference sequence). Between the trimmed V and J ends, which lost 0 bases and 10 bases, there was a span of 12 bases. This CDR3 is built from 13 residues. The CDR3 DNA is TGTGCCTGGAGTGTTGAACTTAAAGGAAAACTGTTTTTT. Protein: CAWSVELKGKLFF.

The J gene is TRBJ2-1, the V gene TRBV6-1, with D possibly called TRBD1 or TRBD2 (5 bases each). Germline V gene data show CDR1 as MNHNS and CDR2 as SASEGT. V lost 8 bases to trimming and J lost 0 bases, with 23 bases between them. This CDR3 region has 18 residues. In DNA form, the CDR3 reads TGTGCCAGCGGTGGGGGAGAGGCAAGCATAAGCTCCTACAATGAGCAGTTCTTC. This codes for CASGGGEASISSYNEQFF.

The chain links TRBV23-1 to TRBJ2-3; 7 nucleotides align to TRBD1. TRBV23-1 is designated an ORF whose function remains uncertain. The V and J ends lost 7 bases and 3 bases, in that order; junction bases with no gene match: 7. This CDR3 spans 14 amino acids. DNA for the CDR3: TGCGCCAGCACCCCGGGACAGCCGACAGATACGCAGTATTTT. Translation gives CASTPGQPTDTQYF.

The gene calls are TRBV9 and TRBJ2-6; D unresolved. Deletions cut 7 bases from V and 0 bases from J, with 8 bases between. CDR1 SGDLS and CDR2 YYNGEE come from the germline V gene. CDR3 length: 14 amino acids. The DNA for the CDR3 is TGTGCCAGCGGACCGCCCTCTGGGGCCAACGTCCTGACTTTC. Translating gives CASGPPSGANVLTF.

The J gene is TRBJ1-2, the V gene TRBV6-1; D is ambiguous. This CDR3 has 12 amino acids. CDR1 and CDR2 (germline): MNHNS, SASEGT. Trimming took 1 base from V and 9 from J, leaving 9 bases between them. CDR3 sequence reads: CASSEGPLSYTF. In DNA, the CDR3 is TGTGCCAGCAGTGAAGGTCCCTTGAGCTACACCTTC.

The chain uses TRBV14 and TRBJ1-1; no firm D call. The CDR3 has 13 residues. The V gene lost 5 bases and the J gene lost 0 bases, with 7 bases spanning the gap. Germline V gives CDR1 SGHDN, CDR2 FVKESK. The CDR3 DNA reads as TGTGCCAGCAGCGAACAACTGAACACTGAAGCTTTCTTT. This codes for CASSEQLNTEAFF.

J is TRBJ1-2 and V is TRBV30; a possible D gene is TRBD1 (5 bases). From germline, CDR1 is GTSNPN and CDR2 SVGIG (reference sequence). The CDR3 totals 12 residues. Trimming cost V 5 bases and J 4 bases, with 11 bases left between them. DNA of the CDR3: TGTGCCTGGGGCCAGGGAGCCTATGGCTACACCTTC. Amino acids: CAWGQGAYGYTF.

The rearrangement joins TRBV4-1 to TRBJ2-5, with a tentative D call TRBD1 (7 bases). Germline V gene data show CDR1 as MGHRA and CDR2 as YSYEKL. With 4 bases removed from V and 5 bases from J, the gap between germline ends came to 11 bases. The CDR3 covers 13 residues. CDR3 nucleotide sequence: TGCGCCAGCAGCCGCGGGACAGCCGAGACCCAGTACTTC. Translated: CASSRGTAETQYF.

The gene calls are TRBV10-3 and TRBJ2-7; possible D gene TRBD1, 5 bases. CDR1 and CDR2 from the germline V gene are ENHRY and SYGVKD. The CDR3 extends over 13 amino acids. V was trimmed by 4 bases and J by 5 bases, leaving 12 bases between them. The CDR3 nucleotides read TGTGCCATCAGTGGGGGCCCGGTGGACGAGCAGTACTTC. Its protein product is CAISGGPVDEQYF.

This chain connects TRBV14 to TRBJ2-1; D remains ambiguous. The germline V gene encodes CDR1 SGHDN and CDR2 FVKESK. CDR3 size: 12 residues. Trimming shortened V by 11 bases and J by 4 bases, and 12 bases separated the two germline ends. The CDR3 reads CASQGPYNEQFF. The CDR3 nucleotides are TGTGCCTCCCAAGGACCTTACAATGAGCAGTTCTTC.

CDR3 sequence (DNA): TGTGCCAGCACCCCTGGGGTGGGGACATCCTACGAGCAGTACTTC. Its translation: CASTPGVGTSYEQYF. The chain has TRBV7-8 and TRBJ2-7; D possibly corresponds to TRBD1 (6 bases). V shed 7 bases and J shed 1 base, with 17 bases lying between them. Germline CDR1 is SGHVS and CDR2 is FQNEAQ. This CDR3 has 15 amino acids.

This clone was seen a few times. The gene calls are TRBV19 and TRBJ1-5; 7 bases match TRBD1. The trim removed 4 bases at V and 6 bases at J, leaving 3 bases unmatched. Germline V CDR1 and CDR2: LNHDA, SQIVND (reference sequence). This CDR3 comprises 13 residues. As DNA, the CDR3 is TGTGCCAGTAGTACGCAGGGGGGTCAGCCCCAGCATTTT. Its translation is CASSTQGGQPQHF.

This clone was observed once. The CDR3 coding sequence is TGCGCCAGCAGACCCGGACAGGGGGAAGCCGGGGAGCTGTTTTTT. It translates to CASRPGQGEAGELFF. The genes are TRBV5-1 and TRBJ2-2; 10 bases agree with TRBD1. J gave up 6 bases and V 5 bases, and 7 bases lay outside the gene matches. The CDR3 consists of 15 residues. The V gene's germline CDR1 is SGHRS and CDR2 YFSETQ.

This clone appeared a few times. This rearrangement joins TRBV7-9 to TRBJ2-1, with 7 bases identical to TRBD1. The CDR3 spans 17 residues. CDR1 and CDR2 (germline): SEHNR, FQNEAQ (reference sequence). The V segment lost 6 bases and the J segment 9 bases; nucleotides outside the gene matches: 20. The CDR3 here is CASSKDRTLLVVSEQFF. Written as DNA, the CDR3 is TGTGCCAGCAGTAAGGACAGGACCCTGCTTGTGGTATCTGAGCAGTTCTTC.

This rearrangement joins TRBV7-8 to TRBJ1-5; D is unresolved. This CDR3 has 14 residues. Per the germline V gene, CDR1 is SGHVS and CDR2 is FQNEAQ. The germline V and J ends were trimmed by 3 bases and 16 bases, with 22 bases remaining between them. The CDR3, as DNA: TGTGCCAGCAGCTTCGCGCCTCCCCCCTCGGCCCCCCATTTT. It specifies CASSFAPPPSAPHF. Supplemented by reference TRBV7-8 and TRBJ1-5, the full variable domain reads GAGVSQSPRYKVAKRGQDVALRCDPISGHVSLFWYQQALGQGPEFLTYFQNEAQLDKSGLPSDRFFAERPEGSVSTLKIQRTQQEDSAVYLCASSFAPPPSAPHFGDGTRLSIL.

The chain couples TRBV5-4 to TRBJ1-2, with D perhaps matching TRBD1 (5 bases). V gave up 2 bases and J gave up 5 bases, with 13 bases separating them. Germline assignment: CDR1 SGHNT and CDR2 YYREEE (reference sequence). The CDR3 covers 14 residues. For the CDR3, the DNA is TGTGCCAGCAGCTTCGGGACCGCCCAATATGGCTACACCTTC. Residues: CASSFGTAQYGYTF.